This TCR beta chain was identified in a study of Graves' ophthalmopathy and Graves' hyperthyroidism. Researchers turned away patients with other autoimmune diseases, uncontrolled infections, pregnancy or lactation. Amplified material comprised TCR beta CDR3 regions derived from RNA transcripts. An opening RT-PCR round employed HTBI primers and preceded a second-round multiplex PCR. TCRdb processed the multiplex PCR reads anew with MiXCR; each CDR3 protein has one entry. This sample has about 620,000 distinct CDR3 sequences, with about 24% found just once. V was pared by 7 bases and J by 5 bases, with 14 bases between. This CDR3 has 13 residues. Germline CDR1 reads MNHEY; CDR2 reads SVGAGI. This clonotype occurred many times.

The V and J genes are TRBV6-5 and TRBJ2-5, with D perhaps TRBD2 (5 bases). Sequencing was performed on peripheral blood. This clonotype originated in a woman aged 18-29 years with stable Graves' hyperthyroidism. Some clones in this sample may be carry-over from other donors' samples. The CDR3 loop reads CASNMGRGETQYF. The CDR3 DNA is TGTGCCAGCAATATGGGGAGAGGGGAGACCCAGTACTTC.